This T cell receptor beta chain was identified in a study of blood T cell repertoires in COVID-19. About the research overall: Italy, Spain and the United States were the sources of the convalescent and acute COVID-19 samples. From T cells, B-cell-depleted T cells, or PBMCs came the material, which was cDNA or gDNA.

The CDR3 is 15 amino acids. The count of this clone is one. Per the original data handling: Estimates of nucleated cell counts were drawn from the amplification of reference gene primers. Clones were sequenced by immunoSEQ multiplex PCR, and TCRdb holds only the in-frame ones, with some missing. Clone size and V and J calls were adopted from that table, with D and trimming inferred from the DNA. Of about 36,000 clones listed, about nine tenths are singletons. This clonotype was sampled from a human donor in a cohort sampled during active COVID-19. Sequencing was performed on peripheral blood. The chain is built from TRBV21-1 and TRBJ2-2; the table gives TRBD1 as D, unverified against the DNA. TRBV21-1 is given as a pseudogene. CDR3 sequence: CASSKGQGEAGELFF. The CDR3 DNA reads TGTGCCAGCAGCAAAGGTCAGGGGGAGGCCGGGGAGCTGTTTTTT.